The entry below gives a single TCR beta chain sequence along with its context. TCRdb's copy holds only in-frame clones and misses some; the assay was immunoSEQ multiplex PCR. The sample shows approximately 2,200,000 clones, about 92% of them seen only once. The data were taken from a study of shared clonotypes between healthy human individuals. In the naive CD8 group, cells lacked CD45RO and were positively selected for CCR7, so terminally differentiated effector memory CD45RA+ cells were left out. J lost 1 base, V lost 4 bases, and 6 bases had no gene match. Germline V CDR1 and CDR2: SGHNT, YYREEE (reference sequence). The CDR3 consists of 16 residues.

What was sequenced was naive CD8+ T cells from PBMCs. The chain has TRBV5-4 and TRBJ2-3, with 10 bases aligning to TRBD2. The source of this sequence is a man younger than 35 in good health. Some clones in this sample may be carry-over from other donors' samples. CDR3 in DNA: TGTGCCAGCAGCCCGCGAGGACTAGCGGGCACAGATACGCAGTATTTT. This encodes CASSPRGLAGTDTQYF.